This T cell receptor beta chain was retrieved from a study of cytomegalovirus exposure and HLA in healthy donors. General study points: Researchers reported in a later analysis that a missense DCLRE1C variant was tied to TCR beta V- and J-gene trimming. HLA allele associations emerged for some 16,000 TCR beta sequences in a later analysis, at 0.05 false discovery rate. As a later analysis revealed, the rate of TCR association differed by HLA locus, with DRB1 most and HLA-C fewest. Per a prior analysis, the majority of TCR beta V segments were productive roughly 87% or roughly 30% of the time.

Amplification used 60 Vbeta primers and 13 Jbeta primers. Measured with immunoSEQ multiplex PCR; TCRdb has only the in-frame clones, and not every one. The table gives 100,000 to 150,000 clones; the top ten clones make up roughly 1% of it. CDR1 and CDR2 from the germline V gene are SGDLS and YYNGEE. The ends lost 4 bases at V and 8 bases at J; junction bases unmatched: 15. The CDR3 covers 16 residues. Worth noting for this clone: Its antigen is not known.

Sequences were obtained from PBMCs. The chain is built from TRBV9 and TRBJ1-2, with 9 bases fitting TRBD1. This receptor was obtained from a man aged 18 to 35 in good health and CMV-seronegative. For the CDR3, the DNA is TGTGCCAGCAGCCTAGGTTCGGGACAGGGATTCTCCGGCTACACCTTC. Amino acid sequence: CASSLGSGQGFSGYTF.